In its sample, the clone carrying this T cell receptor (beta chain) ranks as medium-sized. Antigen: not known. This specimen belongs to a study of T cells in localized non-small cell lung cancer. Study findings and constraints: Heterogeneity is still possible, as just one tumor region was sequenced. Detection in adjacent lung was observed for a median roughly 57 of the top 100 tumor clones. Tumor trailed uninvolved adjacent lung in T cell clonality, which peaked there. An association was observed between higher blood T cell density and longer overall survival.

Germline lookup yields CDR1 SGHNT and CDR2 YENEEA. The J segment lost 4 bases and the V segment lost 4 bases, leaving 14 bases of the junction unmatched. The CDR3 sequence is 18 residues long. Libraries were prepared by immunoSEQ multiplex PCR; TCRdb keeps only in-frame clonotypes and omits some of them. Among 1,200 to 1,500 clones listed, approximately 20% were seen once. The TCR originated in a male donor aged 60 or older with stage I lung adenocarcinoma. The sequenced sample was lung tumor tissue, obtained before any cancer treatment. The chain couples TRBV11-3 to TRBJ2-5; TRBD2 matches 11 bases. CDR3 protein: CASSSGRATSGNRETQYF. The CDR3 DNA sequence: TGTGCCAGCAGCTCCGGGCGGGCGACTAGCGGGAATCGAGAGACCCAGTACTTC.